A selection of T cell receptor beta chains follows, all from one sample in a study of blood T cell repertoires in COVID-19. Profiling relied on immunoSEQ multiplex PCR, and the TCRdb table lists in-frame clones only, not all of them. Of approximately 100,000 clones in the sample, roughly four fifths were seen once. Material for sequencing was peripheral blood. The receptors shown here come from a man aged 70 or older with acute or convalescent COVID-19. The CDR3 runs from the conserved cysteine through the conserved F or W. The D gene is left open where the match is weak.

V	J	D	CDR3
TRBV28	TRBJ1-6	TRBD1	CASSLGDRGDSPLHF
TRBV2	TRBJ1-6	.	CASRARGENSPLHF
TRBV6-6	TRBJ1-3	.	CASIAVGQQFGNTIYF
TRBV19	TRBJ1-5	.	CASSPRGQPQHF
TRBV7-3	TRBJ2-1	TRBD2	CASSRTSGGAGYNEQFF
TRBV7-6	TRBJ2-3	TRBD2	CASSSWGGRTDTQYF
TRBV6-5	TRBJ1-2	TRBD1	CASSIRGHYGYTF
TRBV2	TRBJ1-4	.	CASRTARELFF
TRBV11-2	TRBJ2-7	TRBD1	CASSRIRTGHEQYF
TRBV19	TRBJ2-7	.	CASSGGYEQYF
TRBV5-1	TRBJ1-2	TRBD1	CASSGGQGEPGYTF
TRBV6-6	TRBJ1-5	.	CASSYSGTSNQPQHF
TRBV7-2	TRBJ1-6	.	CASSTSTAYNSPLHF
TRBV6-1	TRBJ1-2	TRBD1	CASSEATGFDYGYTF
TRBV11-2	TRBJ1-1	TRBD1	CASSQDRATEAFF
TRBV29-1	TRBJ1-2	.	CSAKDTYGYTF
TRBV2	TRBJ2-2	.	CASREDTGELFF
TRBV30	TRBJ1-4	.	CAWSGSTNEKLFF
TRBV9	TRBJ2-7	TRBD1	CASSATGVTYEQYF
TRBV6-4	TRBJ2-2	TRBD2	CASSDRLAGGANTGELFF
TRBV5-1	TRBJ1-4	TRBD1	CASSPTTGTNEKLFF
TRBV5-1	TRBJ1-2	.	CASSLQGNGYTF
TRBV7-9	TRBJ2-7	.	CASSLAQGPYEQYF
TRBV30	TRBJ2-3	TRBD2	CAWSVLSGGFTDTQYF
TRBV5-6	TRBJ2-7	TRBD1	CASSLWGQGYEQYF
TRBV15	TRBJ1-1	.	CATARGNTEAFF
TRBV18	TRBJ2-3	.	CASSGGSTDTQYF
TRBV27	TRBJ1-2	TRBD1	CASSLSIGTGLNYGYTF
TRBV18	TRBJ1-1	TRBD1	CASSPSGTGNTEAFF
TRBV5-4	TRBJ2-7	TRBD1	CASSRQGDLGNEQYF
TRBV30	TRBJ1-1	TRBD1	CAWRGDRGITEAFF